The present entry profiles one T cell receptor beta chain with its context. Its cognate antigen is unknown. This specimen comes from a study of shared clonotypes between healthy human individuals. V lost 2 bases to trimming and J lost 2 bases, with 4 bases between them. Looked up from germline, CDR1 is SGHVS and CDR2 is FNYEAQ. The CDR3 covers 13 residues. Findings and caveats of the study: The sharing of approximately 4.6% of naive CD4 clonotypes was seen across a few donors.

This was a deep-level run. This table comes from immunoSEQ multiplex PCR, and its TCRdb copy is limited to in-frame clones, with some not included. The data hold some 1 million clones, with more than 60% observed a single time. The chain recombines TRBV7-6 with TRBJ2-1; D is unresolved. The clonotype comes from a man aged 18 to 29 in good health. Sequencing input: memory CD4+ T cells sorted from blood. The sample's subset: CD45RA-negative fraction. This CDR3 reads CASSLNTYNEQFF. The DNA of the CDR3 is TGTGCCAGCAGCTTAAATACCTACAATGAGCAGTTCTTC.